This passage covers 19 T cell receptor beta chains from one sample sequenced in a study of identical twins (TCRdb year 2016). Preparation of the library involved 5' RACE. Sequenced on an Illumina HiSeq 2000. TCRdb trimmed the raw reads at Q25, called clones with MiXCR and kept productive beta chains. For every CDR3 protein sequence, its rows merge into one entry that carries the most common genes and DNA. This sample gives about 1.7 million distinct CDR3 sequences in total; under 35% of them show up just once. Jointly, the top ten make up about 0.27% of the sample. Sequencing was carried out using cord blood. These receptors were taken from a newborn girl in good health.

This clonotype has just a few counts. CDR3 sequence: CASSLEWGGEKLFF. The CDR3 DNA sequence: TGCGCCAGCAGCTTGGAATGGGGAGGCGAAAAACTGTTTTTT. The gene calls are TRBV5-1 and TRBJ1-4, with D unclear. The CDR3 extends over 14 amino acids. V shed 0 bases and J shed 8 bases, with 11 bases lying between them. Germline CDR1 is SGHRS and CDR2 is YFSETQ.

The rearrangement joins TRBV4-2 to TRBJ2-6, with 11 bases aligning to TRBD1. The CDR3 is made up of 19 amino acids. Per germline, CDR1 LGHNA and CDR2 YNFKEQ. Trimming took 3 bases from V and 0 from J; bases not matched to a gene: 7. The CDR3 nucleotides are TGTGCCAGCAGCCATGATACCGGGACAGGGGGCTCTGGGGCCAACGTCCTGACTTTC. It translates to CASSHDTGTGGSGANVLTF.

The gene calls are TRBV5-1 and TRBJ2-3; D remains unclear. V gave up 5 bases and J gave up 1 base, with 14 bases separating them. The CDR3 sequence is 15 residues long. Germline lookup yields CDR1 SGHRS and CDR2 YFSETQ. CDR3 sequence reads: CASSPGPLGTDTQYF. The DNA for the CDR3 is TGCGCCAGCAGTCCCGGGCCGTTGGGCACAGATACGCAGTATTTT.

This clonotype was picked up one time. This sequence joins TRBV4-1 and TRBJ1-1; TRBD1 might be the D (5 bases). The germline V and J ends were trimmed by 2 bases and 3 bases, with 13 bases remaining between them. The CDR3 covers 15 residues. Per the germline V gene, CDR1 is MGHRA and CDR2 is YSYEKL. CDR3 sequence reads: CASSQPGTADTEAFF. CDR3 nucleotide sequence: TGCGCCAGCAGCCAACCCGGGACTGCGGACACTGAAGCTTTCTTT.

This clonotype was found a few times. This chain links TRBV6-6 with TRBJ1-2, with 10 bases lining up with TRBD1. V shed 5 bases, J shed 8 bases, and the junction held 5 bases outside the gene matches. This CDR3 has 13 amino acids. Germline values: CDR1 MNHNY, CDR2 SVGAGI (reference sequence). The CDR3 sequence is CASSHDRGRGYTF. The DNA of the CDR3 is TGTGCCAGCAGTCACGACAGGGGGCGAGGCTACACCTTC.

This clonotype was counted between two and nine times. The genes are TRBV9 and TRBJ1-2; a weak D match, TRBD1 (6 bases). V lost 4 bases to trimming and J lost 8 bases, with 15 bases between them. The CDR3 consists of 13 residues. Per germline, CDR1 SGDLS and CDR2 YYNGEE. The CDR3, as DNA: TGTGCCAGCAGCCCAAGCCCAGGGGACGGCTACACCTTC. It encodes CASSPSPGDGYTF.

This clonotype turned up a few times. J is TRBJ1-2 and V is TRBV6-6, with a tentative D call TRBD1 (5 bases). Per germline, CDR1 MNHNY and CDR2 SVGAGI (reference sequence). The CDR3 is 14 amino acids. V was clipped by 3 bases and J by 1 base, with 9 bases between them. The CDR3 DNA follows: TGTGCCAGCAGTTATGGGGCCTATAACTATGGCTACACCTTC. This translates into CASSYGAYNYGYTF.

This chain joins TRBV12-3 or TRBV12-4 and TRBJ2-5, with D perhaps given as TRBD1 or TRBD2 (5 bases each). The CDR3 contains 12 residues. Trimming left V 1 base short and J 11 bases short, with 11 bases between. The CDR3 is CASSLEEGEQYF. The CDR3 nucleotides read TGTGCCAGCAGTTTAGAGGAAGGGGAGCAGTACTTC.

Only a few counts were recorded for this clonotype. This chain links TRBV20-1 with TRBJ1-5, with a possible D match to TRBD1 (6 bases). The CDR3 runs to 12 residues. The germline gives CDR1 DFQATT, CDR2 SNEGSKA (reference sequence). V lost 4 bases and J 6 bases, leaving 10 bases between the germline ends. CDR3 protein: CSATNRVQPQHF. CDR3 bases: TGCAGTGCTACGAACAGGGTTCAGCCCCAGCATTTT.

A word on this clonotype: A much bigger clone sits one base away, suggesting this may be a read error. The rearrangement links TRBV29-1 to TRBJ2-7, with 7 bases identical to TRBD1. The CDR3 length is 13 residues. V gave up 4 bases and J gave up 7 bases; unmatched junction bases: 10. CDR1 is SQVTM, CDR2 ANQGSEA, per germline. In nucleotides, the CDR3 is TGCAGCGTTGCAGGGGGAAGCTCAAATGAGCAGTACTTC. Translation gives CSVAGGSSNEQYF.

This clonotype was counted only a few times. The chain uses TRBV27 and TRBJ1-5; D gene unclear. The germline V and J ends were trimmed by 5 bases and 5 bases, with 13 bases remaining between them. From germline, CDR1 is MNHEY and CDR2 SMNVEV (reference sequence). The CDR3 totals 14 residues. CDR3 protein: CASSRYTAYQPQHF. The CDR3 DNA sequence: TGTGCCAGCAGTCGATACACGGCTTATCAGCCCCAGCATTTT.

The table lists this clonotype with a few counts. This chain links TRBV20-1 with TRBJ1-2, with D tentatively TRBD1 (5 bases). Looked up from germline, CDR1 is DFQATT and CDR2 is SNEGSKA (reference sequence). The length of the CDR3 is 10 residues. CDR3 in amino acids: CSSGHDGYTF. CDR3 nucleotides: TGCAGCAGCGGACACGATGGCTACACCTTC.

The V and J genes are TRBV20-1 and TRBJ2-1; 14 positions agree with TRBD2. The last part of the DNA fits TRBJ2-7 better; the J call may be wrong. Looked up from germline, CDR1 is DFQATT and CDR2 is SNEGSKA (reference sequence). CDR3 length equals 14 residues. The CDR3 sequence: CSARGLAGDNEQYF. DNA of the CDR3: TGCAGTGCTAGGGGACTAGCGGGAGACAATGAGCAGTACTTC.

The chain links TRBV29-1 to TRBJ2-2; no reliable D call. Germline V lookup: CDR1 SQVTM, CDR2 ANQGSEA. The CDR3 length is 13 residues. Trimming pared 7 bases from V and 3 bases from J, leaving 12 bases between. The CDR3 DNA follows: TGCAGCGCCCGACATGACGACACCGGGGAGCTGTTTTTT. Its protein product is CSARHDDTGELFF.

The chain links TRBV10-3 to TRBJ1-2; TRBD1 is a possible D gene (5 bases). Germline V gives CDR1 ENHRY, CDR2 SYGVKD. The CDR3 is 13 amino acids. Between the trimmed V and J ends, which lost 2 bases and 5 bases, there was a span of 9 bases. The CDR3 DNA reads TGTGCCATCAGTGAGGGGAAGGGGTATGGCTACACCTTC. Translated: CAISEGKGYGYTF.

This chain joins TRBV12-3 or TRBV12-4 and TRBJ2-3, with D perhaps given as TRBD1 or TRBD2 (5 bases each). This CDR3 is 16 amino acids long. V was pared by 1 base and J by 4 bases, with 15 bases between. The CDR3 region has the DNA TGTGCCAGCAGTTTAGGGCTAGCTACGACAGCAGATACGCAGTATTTT. Protein sequence: CASSLGLATTADTQYF.

This clonotype was seen just once. The V gene is TRBV5-1, the J gene TRBJ1-2; D is undetermined. V was cut by 1 base and J by 5 bases, with 24 bases left in between. CDR1 is SGHRS and CDR2 is YFSETQ in the germline V gene. CDR3 length: 18 residues. DNA for the CDR3: TGCGCCAGCAGCTTGAGAATAGGCAGCACGAATCATCCTTATGGCTACACCTTC. Translated, it gives CASSLRIGSTNHPYGYTF.

This clonotype came up a few times. The rearrangement joins TRBV24-1 to TRBJ2-1; 8 nucleotides align to TRBD1. This CDR3 has 15 residues. V lost 3 bases to trimming and J lost 7 bases; unmatched junction nucleotides: 7. CDR1 is KGHDR and CDR2 is SFDVKD in the germline V gene. The CDR3 protein is CATSDGGTGRNEQFF. CDR3 DNA sequence: TGTGCCACCAGTGATGGCGGGACAGGCAGGAATGAGCAGTTCTTC.

This chain links TRBV28 with TRBJ1-5; D remains unclear. The CDR3 has 12 residues. Trimming left V 7 bases short and J 7 bases short, with 11 bases between. Per germline, CDR1 MDHEN and CDR2 SYDVKM. This CDR3 is CASNGGYQPQHF. The CDR3 coding sequence is TGTGCCAGCAACGGTGGCTACCAGCCCCAGCATTTT.